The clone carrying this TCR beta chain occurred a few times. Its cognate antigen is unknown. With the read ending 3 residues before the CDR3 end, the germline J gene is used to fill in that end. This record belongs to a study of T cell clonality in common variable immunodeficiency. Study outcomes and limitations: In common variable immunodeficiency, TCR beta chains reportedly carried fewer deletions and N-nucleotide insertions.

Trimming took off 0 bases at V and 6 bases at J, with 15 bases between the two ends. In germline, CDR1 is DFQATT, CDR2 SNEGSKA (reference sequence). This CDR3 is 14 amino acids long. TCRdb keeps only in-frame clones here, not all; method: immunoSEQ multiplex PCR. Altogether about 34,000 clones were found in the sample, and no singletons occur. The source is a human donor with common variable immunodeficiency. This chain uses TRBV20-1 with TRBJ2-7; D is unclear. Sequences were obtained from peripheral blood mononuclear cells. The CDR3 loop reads CSARDPQAAGEQYF. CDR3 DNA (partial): TGCAGTGCTAGAGACCCCCAGGCAGCCGGCGAG.